This T cell receptor beta chain derives from a study of control samples from healthy donors and cancer patients. Sequencing used immunoSEQ multiplex PCR; TCRdb keeps in-frame clones, though not all of them. The sample includes under 95,000 clones, roughly 92% of them seen just once. Trimming stripped 0 bases from V and 4 bases from J, with 12 bases between. CDR1 and CDR2 from the germline V gene are SGHNT and YYREEE (reference sequence). CDR3 length: 15 amino acids. V and J are TRBV5-4 and TRBJ2-3; D not resolved. The sequence was collected from a woman aged 25 to 39 in good health. The sequenced sample was blood. This CDR3 is CASSLDSPDADTQYF. As DNA, the CDR3 is TGTGCCAGCAGCTTGGACTCGCCCGACGCAGATACGCAGTATTTT.